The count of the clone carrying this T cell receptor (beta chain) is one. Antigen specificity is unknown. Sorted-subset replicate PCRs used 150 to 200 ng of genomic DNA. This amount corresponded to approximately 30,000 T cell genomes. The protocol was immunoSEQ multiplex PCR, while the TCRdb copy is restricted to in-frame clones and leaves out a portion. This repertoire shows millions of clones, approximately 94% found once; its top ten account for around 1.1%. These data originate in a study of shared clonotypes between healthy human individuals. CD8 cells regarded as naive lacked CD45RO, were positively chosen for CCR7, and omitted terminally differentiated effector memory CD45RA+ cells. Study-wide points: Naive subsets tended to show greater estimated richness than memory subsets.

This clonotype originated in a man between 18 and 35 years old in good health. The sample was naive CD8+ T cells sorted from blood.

CDR3 coding DNA: TGTGCCAGCTCAGACAGGGTGGACACCGGGGAGCTGTTTTTT. Translation gives CASSDRVDTGELFF. The rearrangement uses TRBV14 and TRBJ2-2, with 7 bases matching TRBD1. The germline V gene has CDR1 SGHDN and CDR2 FVKESK. V trimming: 8 bases; J trimming: 3 bases; junction bases outside the gene matches: 6. CDR3 length: 14 residues.